This TCR beta chain originates from a study of technical replicates of blood from a handful of donors (TCRdb year 2017). The method behind the library was the immunoSEQ multiplex PCR assay. TCRdb re-hosts the immuneACCESS table, in-frame sequences only. Its copies lack some clones; in the studies checked, an unresolved V gene accounts for under half of them, and the cause for the rest is not known. This sample lists tens of thousands of clones; about nine tenths were detected once. Jointly, the top ten make up around 3.6% of the sample. The CDR3 numbers 11 residues from cysteine through phenylalanine. The kept DNA is CDR3 alone, 33 bases in frame from the first base. Sequences SNHLY (CDR1) and FYNNEI (CDR2) are obtained from the germline V gene. V is shortened by 6 bases, J by 10 bases, and the region joining them spans 12 bases. A word on this clone: It has no known antigen specificity. No much larger clonotype is one base removed from it; base qualities were not supplied.

The clonotype comes from a human donor in good health. Some clones in this sample may be carry-over from other donors' samples. The specimen sequenced was PBMCs. Here the chain combines TRBV2 and TRBJ1-1, with a tentative D gene TRBD1 over 5 matching bases. The CDR3 here reads CASSVDMGAFF. The sequenced DNA is TGTGCCAGCAGCGTGGACATGGGAGCTTTCTTT.